This is a list of T cell receptor beta chains from one sample in a study of CD8+ T cells in alopecia areata. TCRdb's copy holds only in-frame clones and misses some; the assay was immunoSEQ multiplex PCR. Among some 45,000 clones listed, approximately 92% were seen once. This specimen consisted of CD8+ T cells sorted from blood, obtained at week 24, from a patient treated with tofacitinib. The receptors were gathered from a human donor with alopecia areata. The CDR3 runs from the conserved cysteine through the conserved F or W. D genes are given only for firm matches. Only some rows state a clone size, as once, few, many or a class for expanded clones.

size: few; J: TRBJ2-1; D: TRBD1; V: TRBV29-1; CDR3: CSVVGLDRALYNEQFF; DNA: TGCAGCGTCGTCGGACTTGACAGGGCGCTATACAATGAGCAGTTCTTC
size: once; J: TRBJ2-7; D: -; V: TRBV29-1; CDR3: CSVEFSDTLYEQYF; DNA: TGCAGCGTTGAATTTAGCGACACCCTCTACGAGCAGTACTTC
size: once; J: TRBJ1-5; D: -; V: TRBV7-9; CDR3: CASSLPAVNQPQHF; DNA: TGTGCCAGCAGCTTACCAGCGGTTAATCAGCCCCAGCATTTT
size: -; J: TRBJ2-7; D: TRBD2; V: TRBV30; CDR3: CAGGTGGALYEQYF; DNA: TGTGCCGGGGGGACCGGGGGGGCTCTCTACGAGCAGTACTTC
size: few; J: TRBJ2-3; D: TRBD1; V: TRBV7-9; CDR3: CASSLHSGQITDTQYF; DNA: TGTGCCAGCAGCTTACATTCGGGACAGATCACAGATACGCAGTATTTT
size: -; J: TRBJ2-7; D: TRBD1; V: TRBV27; CDR3: CASSQGTGGTYEQYF; DNA: TGTGCCAGCAGTCAAGGGACAGGGGGAACCTACGAGCAGTACTTC
size: -; J: TRBJ1-3; D: -; V: TRBV14; CDR3: CVKDGDSGNTIYF; DNA: TGTGTCAAGGACGGGGACTCTGGAAACACCATATATTTT
size: -; J: TRBJ2-3; D: -; V: TRBV27; CDR3: CASSGGDSTDTQYF; DNA: TGTGCCAGCAGTGGAGGGGACTCCACAGATACGCAGTATTTT
size: once; J: TRBJ2-7; D: -; V: TRBV6-6; CDR3: CASSYRVSSEAGEYF; DNA: TGTGCCAGCAGTTACCGGGTGTCCTCCGAGGCAGGGGAGTACTTC
size: -; J: TRBJ2-7; D: -; V: TRBV6-1; CDR3: CASRTGTKSSYEQYF; DNA: TGTGCCAGCAGAACCGGGACGAAAAGCTCCTACGAGCAGTACTTC
size: -; J: TRBJ2-7; D: -; V: TRBV10-3; CDR3: CAISESQTGIDQHEQYF; DNA: TGTGCCATCAGTGAGTCGCAGACAGGAATAGATCAACACGAGCAGTACTTC
size: -; J: TRBJ1-6; D: -; V: TRBV2; CDR3: CASRKIQNSPLHF; DNA: TGTGCCAGCAGGAAAATACAGAATTCACCCCTCCACTTT
size: -; J: TRBJ2-1; D: TRBD2; V: TRBV27; CDR3: CASSFAGGEQFF; DNA: TGTGCCAGCAGTTTTGCGGGGGGAGAGCAGTTCTTC
size: once; J: TRBJ2-1; D: -; V: TRBV6-1; CDR3: CASSVNIDEQFF; DNA: TGTGCCAGCAGTGTAAATATCGATGAGCAGTTCTTC
size: -; J: TRBJ2-7; D: TRBD1; V: TRBV4-3; CDR3: CASTLDPDRWCMDYEQYF; DNA: TGCGCCAGCACCTTAGACCCGGACAGGTGGTGTATGGACTACGAGCAGTACTTC
size: few; J: TRBJ2-3; D: -; V: TRBV5-4; CDR3: CASSYTDTQYF; DNA: TGTGCCAGCAGCTATACAGATACGCAGTATTTT
size: -; J: TRBJ2-3; D: TRBD2; V: TRBV5-1; CDR3: CASSLALAGTTDTQYF; DNA: TGCGCCAGCAGCTTGGCACTAGCGGGGACCACAGATACGCAGTATTTT
size: -; J: TRBJ2-3; D: TRBD2; V: TRBV6-5; CDR3: CASGRAAGDTDTQYF; DNA: TGTGCCAGCGGACGGGCCGCGGGGGATACAGATACGCAGTATTTT
size: -; J: TRBJ2-1; D: -; V: TRBV18; CDR3: CASSPFGGGGLGEQFF; DNA: TGTGCCAGCTCACCATTTGGAGGGGGGGGCCTAGGTGAGCAGTTCTTC
size: -; J: TRBJ2-1; D: -; V: TRBV27; CDR3: CASQGYSSGGEQFF; DNA: TGTGCCAGCCAGGGGTACAGCTCCGGGGGTGAGCAGTTCTTC
size: hyperexpanded; J: TRBJ2-7; D: TRBD2; V: TRBV28; CDR3: CASSLIPPGTRYGEQYF; DNA: TGTGCCAGCAGTTTGATCCCTCCCGGGACTAGGTATGGCGAGCAGTACTTC
size: -; J: TRBJ1-2; D: TRBD1; V: TRBV7-6; CDR3: CASSHTTGINYGYTF; DNA: TGTGCCAGCAGCCACACGACAGGGATCAACTATGGCTACACCTTC
size: -; J: TRBJ2-7; D: -; V: TRBV5-4; CDR3: CASSLDTSYEQYF; DNA: TGTGCCAGCAGTTTGGACACGTCCTACGAGCAGTACTTC
size: -; J: TRBJ2-2; D: TRBD2; V: TRBV7-9; CDR3: CASSETLAMNTGELFF; DNA: TGTGCCAGCAGCGAGACACTAGCGATGAACACCGGGGAGCTGTTTTTT
size: -; J: TRBJ2-7; D: -; V: TRBV20-1; CDR3: CSARGAGEQYF; DNA: TGCAGTGCTAGAGGGGCAGGCGAGCAGTACTTC
size: -; J: TRBJ2-7; D: -; V: TRBV29-1; CDR3: CSGLVGVSTTYEQYF; DNA: TGCAGCGGGCTTGTAGGGGTTTCCACAACCTACGAGCAGTACTTC
size: once; J: TRBJ2-7; D: TRBD2; V: TRBV6-5; CDR3: CASSKTGGGSEQYF; DNA: TGTGCCAGCAGCAAGACTGGCGGGGGATCTGAGCAGTACTTC
size: once; J: TRBJ2-4; D: TRBD2; V: TRBV5-4; CDR3: CASSSTSGLAKNIQYF; DNA: TGTGCCAGCAGCTCTACTAGCGGATTAGCCAAAAACATTCAGTACTTC
size: -; J: TRBJ2-7; D: TRBD1; V: TRBV5-8; CDR3: CASSPGTGGFYEQYF; DNA: TGTGCCAGCAGCCCCGGGACAGGGGGCTTCTACGAGCAGTACTTC
size: -; J: TRBJ2-2; D: TRBD2; V: TRBV19; CDR3: CASNGGGLLPNTGELFF; DNA: TGTGCCAGTAACGGCGGGGGGCTCCTCCCCAACACCGGGGAGCTGTTTTTT
size: -; J: TRBJ2-7; D: TRBD1; V: TRBV23-1; CDR3: CASSQTGGSYEQYF; DNA: TGCGCCAGCAGTCAAACAGGGGGCTCCTACGAGCAGTACTTC
size: -; J: TRBJ2-3; D: -; V: TRBV7-2; CDR3: CASSVPDLSDTQYF; DNA: TGTGCCAGCAGCGTTCCGGACTTGTCAGATACGCAGTATTTT
size: -; J: TRBJ2-3; D: -; V: TRBV13; CDR3: CASTQLSGDTDTQYF; DNA: TGTGCCAGCACCCAATTGTCGGGCGACACAGATACGCAGTATTTT
size: -; J: TRBJ2-5; D: -; V: TRBV28; CDR3: CASSLYEDIETQYF; DNA: TGTGCCAGCAGTTTATACGAGGATATTGAGACCCAGTACTTC
size: few; J: TRBJ2-1; D: TRBD2; V: TRBV5-1; CDR3: CASSLGPSGGRDEQFF; DNA: TGCGCCAGCAGCTTGGGCCCGAGCGGGGGGAGAGATGAGCAGTTCTTC
size: -; J: TRBJ2-3; D: TRBD2; V: TRBV27; CDR3: CASSTRRLAGDTDTQYF; DNA: TGTGCCAGCAGTACCAGACGACTAGCGGGGGACACAGATACGCAGTATTTT
size: -; J: TRBJ2-1; D: -; V: TRBV19; CDR3: CASSIDKVNEQFF; DNA: TGTGCCAGTAGTATCGATAAGGTCAATGAGCAGTTCTTC
size: -; J: TRBJ2-1; D: -; V: TRBV7-9; CDR3: CASSFGWGADSYNEQFF; DNA: TGTGCCAGCAGCTTTGGTTGGGGCGCAGACTCCTACAATGAGCAGTTCTTC
size: -; J: TRBJ1-2; D: -; V: TRBV6-5; CDR3: CASTYRGGGYTF; DNA: TGTGCCAGCACCTACCGGGGGGGTGGCTACACCTTC
size: -; J: TRBJ2-5; D: TRBD1; V: TRBV4-2; CDR3: CASSQGRLDRVETQYF; DNA: TGTGCCAGCAGCCAAGGACGGCTCGACAGGGTAGAGACCCAGTACTTC
size: -; J: TRBJ2-5; D: -; V: TRBV28; CDR3: CASSYTIETQYF; DNA: TGTGCCAGCAGTTATACGATAGAGACCCAGTACTTC